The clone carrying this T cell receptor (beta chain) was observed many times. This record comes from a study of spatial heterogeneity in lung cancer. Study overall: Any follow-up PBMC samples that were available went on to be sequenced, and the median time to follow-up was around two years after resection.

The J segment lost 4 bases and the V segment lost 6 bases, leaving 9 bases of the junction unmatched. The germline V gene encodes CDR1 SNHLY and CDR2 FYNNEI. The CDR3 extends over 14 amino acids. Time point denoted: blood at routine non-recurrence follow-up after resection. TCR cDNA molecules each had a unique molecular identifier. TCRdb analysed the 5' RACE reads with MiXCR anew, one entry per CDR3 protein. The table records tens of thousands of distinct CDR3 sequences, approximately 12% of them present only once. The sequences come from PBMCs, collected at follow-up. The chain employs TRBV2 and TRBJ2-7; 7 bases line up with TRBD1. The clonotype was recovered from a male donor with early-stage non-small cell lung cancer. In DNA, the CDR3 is TGTGCCAGCAGCCCTCAGGGGGTCGGATACGAGCAGTACTTC. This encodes CASSPQGVGYEQYF.